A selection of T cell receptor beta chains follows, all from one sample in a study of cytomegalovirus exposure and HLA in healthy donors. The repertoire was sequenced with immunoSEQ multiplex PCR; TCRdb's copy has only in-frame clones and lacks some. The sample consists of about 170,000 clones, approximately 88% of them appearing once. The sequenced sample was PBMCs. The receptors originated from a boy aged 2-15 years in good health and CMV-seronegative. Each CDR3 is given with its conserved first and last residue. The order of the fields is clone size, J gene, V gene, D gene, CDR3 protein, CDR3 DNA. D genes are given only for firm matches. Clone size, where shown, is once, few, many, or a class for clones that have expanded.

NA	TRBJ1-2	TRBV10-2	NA	CASLDTVGYGYTF	TGCGCCAGCCTCGACACGGTAGGCTATGGCTACACCTTC
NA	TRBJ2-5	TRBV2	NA	CASSYGETQYF	TGTGCCAGCAGTTACGGAGAGACCCAGTACTTC
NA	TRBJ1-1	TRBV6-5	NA	CASSWAMNTEAFF	TGTGCCAGCAGTTGGGCAATGAACACTGAAGCTTTCTTT
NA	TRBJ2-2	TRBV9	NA	CASSVALTTGELFF	TGTGCCAGCAGCGTAGCTCTTACTACCGGGGAGCTGTTTTTT
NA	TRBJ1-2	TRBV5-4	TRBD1	CASSYPTGGDGYTF	TGTGCCAGCAGCTACCCGACAGGGGGGGATGGCTACACCTTC
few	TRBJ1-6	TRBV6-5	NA	CASSYRSIGSPLHF	TGTGCCAGCAGTTACCGTTCCATCGGGTCACCCCTCCACTTT
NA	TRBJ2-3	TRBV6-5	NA	CASRGGFTDTQYF	TGTGCCAGCAGGGGGGGATTTACAGATACGCAGTATTTT
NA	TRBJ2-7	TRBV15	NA	CATSRDQPGSYEQYF	TGTGCCACCAGCAGAGATCAGCCAGGCTCCTACGAGCAGTACTTC
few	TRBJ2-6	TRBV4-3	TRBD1	CASSQETGGGANVLTF	TGCGCCAGCAGCCAAGAGACAGGGGGTGGGGCCAACGTCCTGACTTTC
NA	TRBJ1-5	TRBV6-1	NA	CASSYIRGNQPQHF	TGTGCCAGCAGTTATATCCGGGGTAATCAGCCCCAGCATTTT
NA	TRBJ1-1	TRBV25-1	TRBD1	CASSAEGGWTEAFF	TGTGCCAGCAGTGCGGAAGGGGGCTGGACTGAAGCTTTCTTT
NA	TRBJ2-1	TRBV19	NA	CASSISGGLNEQFF	TGTGCCAGTAGTATATCTGGTGGACTCAATGAGCAGTTCTTC
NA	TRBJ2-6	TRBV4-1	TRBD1	CASSQTGTGFSGANVLTF	TGCGCCAGCAGCCAAACCGGGACAGGGTTCTCTGGGGCCAACGTCCTGACTTTC
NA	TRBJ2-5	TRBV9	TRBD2	CASSGEGVETQYF	TGTGCCAGCAGCGGGGAGGGTGTGGAGACCCAGTACTTC
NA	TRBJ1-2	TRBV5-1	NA	CASSRVGGAGYTF	TGCGCCAGCAGCCGGGTGGGGGGGGCTGGCTACACCTTC
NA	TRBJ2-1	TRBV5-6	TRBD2	CASSWLSGGPINEQFF	TGTGCCAGCAGCTGGCTTAGCGGGGGGCCTATCAATGAGCAGTTCTTC
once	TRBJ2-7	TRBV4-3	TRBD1	CASSQGPTGGLYEQYF	TGCGCCAGCAGCCAAGGCCCGACAGGGGGCTTGTACGAGCAGTACTTC
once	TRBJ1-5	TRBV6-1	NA	CASSEDKGQRNQPQHF	TGTGCCAGCAGTGAAGATAAAGGACAGCGCAATCAGCCCCAGCATTTT
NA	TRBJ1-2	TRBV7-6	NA	CASSLVEGDGYTF	TGTGCCAGCAGCTTAGTCGAGGGGGATGGCTACACCTTC
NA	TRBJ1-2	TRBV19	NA	CASSNSGVSYGYTF	TGTGCCAGTAGCAACTCAGGGGTGAGCTATGGCTACACCTTC
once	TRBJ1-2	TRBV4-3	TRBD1	CASSQDGDREGYTF	TGCGCCAGCAGCCAAGATGGGGACAGAGAAGGCTACACCTTC
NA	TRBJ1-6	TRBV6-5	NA	CASRLKNSPLHF	TGTGCCAGCAGGCTAAAGAATTCACCCCTCCACTTT
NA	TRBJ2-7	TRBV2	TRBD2	CASRSGRAPWYEQYF	TGTGCCAGCAGGAGCGGGAGGGCCCCGTGGTACGAGCAGTACTTC
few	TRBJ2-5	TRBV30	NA	CAWSPRAGETQYF	TGTGCCTGGAGCCCCAGGGCAGGAGAGACCCAGTACTTC
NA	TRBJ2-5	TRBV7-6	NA	CASSRSPEETQYF	TGTGCCAGCAGCCGATCCCCAGAAGAGACCCAGTACTTC
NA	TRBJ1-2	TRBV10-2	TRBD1	CASSSNDRGPYGYTF	TGCGCCAGCAGTAGTAATGACAGGGGGCCCTATGGCTACACCTTC
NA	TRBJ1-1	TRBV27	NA	CASSRALGAEAFF	TGTGCCAGCAGCCGGGCGTTAGGGGCTGAAGCTTTCTTT
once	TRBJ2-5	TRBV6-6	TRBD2	CASTLSGEGKTQYF	TGTGCCAGCACCCTTAGCGGGGAGGGGAAGACCCAGTACTTC
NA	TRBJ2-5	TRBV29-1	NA	CSVETGETQYF	TGCAGCGTTGAGACAGGCGAGACCCAGTACTTC
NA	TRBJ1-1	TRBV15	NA	CATSRDEAKNTEAFF	TGTGCCACCAGCAGAGATGAGGCGAAGAACACTGAAGCTTTCTTT
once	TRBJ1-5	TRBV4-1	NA	CASSQDNDRDWVSNQPQHF	TGCGCCAGCAGCCAAGATAACGATCGGGACTGGGTTAGCAATCAGCCCCAGCATTTT
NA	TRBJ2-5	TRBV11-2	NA	CASSFSAETEETQYF	TGTGCCAGCAGCTTCTCAGCGGAGACCGAAGAGACCCAGTACTTC
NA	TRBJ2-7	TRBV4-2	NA	CASSQESRGRYQYF	TGTGCCAGCAGCCAAGAGAGCAGGGGCCGGTATCAGTACTTC
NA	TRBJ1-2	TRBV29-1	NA	CSVALGGDDYGYTF	TGCAGCGTCGCCCTGGGGGGTGATGACTATGGCTACACCTTC
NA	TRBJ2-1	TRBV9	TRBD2	CASSPRTSGKSSYNEQFF	TGTGCCAGCAGCCCCCGGACTAGCGGAAAGAGCTCCTACAATGAGCAGTTCTTC
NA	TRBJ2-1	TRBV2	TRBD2	CASRRLAGENEQFF	TGTGCCAGCAGGCGACTAGCGGGAGAGAATGAGCAGTTCTTC
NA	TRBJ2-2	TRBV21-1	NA	CARQGTNTGELFF	TGTGCCAGACAGGGGACCAACACCGGGGAGCTGTTTTTT
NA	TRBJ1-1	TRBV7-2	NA	CASSLILSEAFF	TGTGCCAGCAGCTTAATACTTTCGGAAGCTTTCTTT
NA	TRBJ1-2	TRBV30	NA	CAYPKGANYGYTF	TGTGCCTACCCGAAGGGGGCTAACTATGGCTACACCTTC
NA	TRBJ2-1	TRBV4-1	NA	CASSHDCAGLYSYNEQFF	TGCGCCAGCAGCCACGACTGCGCGGGCCTTTACTCCTACAATGAGCAGTTCTTC
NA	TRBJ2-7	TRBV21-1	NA	CASSKEVGRQGDNEQYF	TGTGCCAGCAGCAAAGAGGTCGGTAGGCAGGGCGACAACGAGCAGTACTTC
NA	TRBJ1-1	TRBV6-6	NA	CASSYEAGSEAFF	TGTGCCAGCAGTTACGAGGCGGGGTCTGAAGCTTTCTTT
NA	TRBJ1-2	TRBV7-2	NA	CASSLERADRGYTF	TGTGCCAGCAGCTTAGAAAGGGCCGACAGGGGCTACACCTTC
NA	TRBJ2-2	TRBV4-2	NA	CASSQQGAGELFF	TGTGCCAGCAGCCAACAGGGCGCCGGGGAGCTGTTTTTT
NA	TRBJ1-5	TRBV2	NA	CVFRTVNQPQHF	TGTGTATTCAGGACAGTCAATCAGCCCCAGCATTTT
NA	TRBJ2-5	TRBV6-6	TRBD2	CASSSPGLAASGTQYF	TGTGCCAGCAGTTCCCCCGGGCTAGCGGCTAGTGGGACCCAGTACTTC
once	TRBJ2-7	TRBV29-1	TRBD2	CSVATSAEQYF	TGCAGCGTCGCAACTAGCGCCGAGCAGTACTTC
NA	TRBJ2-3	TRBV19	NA	CASSTQGTLSSTDTQYF	TGTGCCAGTAGTACCCAAGGGACTTTATCTAGCACAGATACGCAGTATTTT
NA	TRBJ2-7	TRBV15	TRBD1	CATSLTLTGNHEQYF	TGTGCCACCAGCCTGACTTTGACAGGGAACCACGAGCAGTACTTC
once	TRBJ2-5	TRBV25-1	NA	CASSQTGETQYF	TGTGCCAGCAGTCAAACGGGGGAGACCCAGTACTTC
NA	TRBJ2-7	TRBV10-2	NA	CASSEDRSYEQYF	TGCGCCAGCAGTGAAGACAGATCCTACGAGCAGTACTTC
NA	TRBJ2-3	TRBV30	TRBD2	CAWSVRRAGGLILDTQYF	TGTGCCTGGAGTGTACGAAGAGCGGGGGGGCTTATTTTAGATACGCAGTATTTT
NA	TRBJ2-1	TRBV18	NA	CASSPIGSSYNEQFF	TGTGCCAGCTCACCTATAGGGAGCTCCTACAATGAGCAGTTCTTC
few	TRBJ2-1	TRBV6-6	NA	CASSQGYEQFF	TGTGCCAGCAGTCAGGGTTATGAGCAGTTCTTC
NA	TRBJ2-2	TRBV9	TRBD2	CASSGTGLAGTGELFF	TGTGCCAGCAGCGGTACGGGACTAGCGGGAACCGGGGAGCTGTTTTTT
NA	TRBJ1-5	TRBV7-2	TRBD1	CASSQDRGGQPQHF	TGTGCCAGCAGCCAGGACAGGGGCGGTCAGCCCCAGCATTTT
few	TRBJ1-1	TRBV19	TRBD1	CASSTAGTVRNTEAFF	TGTGCCAGTAGTACCGCCGGGACAGTGAGGAACACTGAAGCTTTCTTT
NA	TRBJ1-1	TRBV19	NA	CASSIDLRGSTEAFF	TGTGCCAGTAGTATAGACTTGCGGGGTAGCACTGAAGCTTTCTTT